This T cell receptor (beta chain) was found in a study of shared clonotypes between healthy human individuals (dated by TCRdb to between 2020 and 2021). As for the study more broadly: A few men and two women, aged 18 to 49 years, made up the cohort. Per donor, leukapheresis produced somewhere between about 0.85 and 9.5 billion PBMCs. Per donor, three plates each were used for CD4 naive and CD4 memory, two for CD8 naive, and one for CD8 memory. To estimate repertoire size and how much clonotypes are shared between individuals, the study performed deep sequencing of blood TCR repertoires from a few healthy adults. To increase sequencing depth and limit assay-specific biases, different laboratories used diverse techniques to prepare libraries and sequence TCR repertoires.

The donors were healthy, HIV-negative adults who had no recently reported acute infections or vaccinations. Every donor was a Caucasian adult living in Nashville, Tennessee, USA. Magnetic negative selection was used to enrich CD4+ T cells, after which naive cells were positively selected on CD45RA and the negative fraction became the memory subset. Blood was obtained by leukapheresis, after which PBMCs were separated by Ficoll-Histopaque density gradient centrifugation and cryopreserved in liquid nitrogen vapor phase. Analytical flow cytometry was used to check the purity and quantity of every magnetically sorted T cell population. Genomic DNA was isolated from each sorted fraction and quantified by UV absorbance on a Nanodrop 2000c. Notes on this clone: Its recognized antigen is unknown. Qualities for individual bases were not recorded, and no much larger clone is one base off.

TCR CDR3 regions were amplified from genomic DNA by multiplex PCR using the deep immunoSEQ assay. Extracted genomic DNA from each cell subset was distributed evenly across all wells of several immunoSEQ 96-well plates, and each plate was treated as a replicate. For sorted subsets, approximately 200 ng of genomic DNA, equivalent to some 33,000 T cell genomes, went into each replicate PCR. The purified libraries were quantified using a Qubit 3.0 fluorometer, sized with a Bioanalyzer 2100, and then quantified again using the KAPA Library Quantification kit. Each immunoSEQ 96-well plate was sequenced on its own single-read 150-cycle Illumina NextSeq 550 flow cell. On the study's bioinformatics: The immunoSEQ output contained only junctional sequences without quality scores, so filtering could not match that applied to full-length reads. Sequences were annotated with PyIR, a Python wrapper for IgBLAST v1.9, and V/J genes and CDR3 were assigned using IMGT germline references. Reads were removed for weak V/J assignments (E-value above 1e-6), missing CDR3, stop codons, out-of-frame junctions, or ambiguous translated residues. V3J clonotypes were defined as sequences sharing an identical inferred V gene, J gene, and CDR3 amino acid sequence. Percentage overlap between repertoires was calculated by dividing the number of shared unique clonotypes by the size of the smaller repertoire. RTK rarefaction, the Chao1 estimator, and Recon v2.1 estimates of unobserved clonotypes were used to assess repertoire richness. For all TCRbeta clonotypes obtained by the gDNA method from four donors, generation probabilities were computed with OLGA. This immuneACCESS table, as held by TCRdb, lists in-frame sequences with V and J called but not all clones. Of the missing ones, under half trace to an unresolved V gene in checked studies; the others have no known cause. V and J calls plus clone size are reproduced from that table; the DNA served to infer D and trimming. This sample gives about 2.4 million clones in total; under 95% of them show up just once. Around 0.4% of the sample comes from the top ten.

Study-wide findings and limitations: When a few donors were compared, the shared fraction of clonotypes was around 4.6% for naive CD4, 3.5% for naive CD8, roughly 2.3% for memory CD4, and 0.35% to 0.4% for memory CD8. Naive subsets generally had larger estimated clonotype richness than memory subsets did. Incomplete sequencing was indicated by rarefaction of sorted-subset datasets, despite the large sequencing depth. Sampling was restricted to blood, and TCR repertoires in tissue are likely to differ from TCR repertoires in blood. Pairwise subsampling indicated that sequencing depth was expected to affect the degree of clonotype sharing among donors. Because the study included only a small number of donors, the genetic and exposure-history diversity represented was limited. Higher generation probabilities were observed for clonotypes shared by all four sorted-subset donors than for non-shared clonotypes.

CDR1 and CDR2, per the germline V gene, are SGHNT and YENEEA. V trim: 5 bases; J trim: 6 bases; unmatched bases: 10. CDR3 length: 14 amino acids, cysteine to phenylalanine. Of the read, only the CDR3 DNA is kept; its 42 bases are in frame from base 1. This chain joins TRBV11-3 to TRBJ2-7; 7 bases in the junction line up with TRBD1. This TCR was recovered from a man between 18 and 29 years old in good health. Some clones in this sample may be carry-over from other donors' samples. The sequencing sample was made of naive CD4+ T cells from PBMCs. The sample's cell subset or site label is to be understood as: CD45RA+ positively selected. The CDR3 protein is CASSPYDRASEQYF. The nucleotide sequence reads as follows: TGTGCCAGCAGCCCCTATGACAGGGCGAGCGAGCAGTACTTC.